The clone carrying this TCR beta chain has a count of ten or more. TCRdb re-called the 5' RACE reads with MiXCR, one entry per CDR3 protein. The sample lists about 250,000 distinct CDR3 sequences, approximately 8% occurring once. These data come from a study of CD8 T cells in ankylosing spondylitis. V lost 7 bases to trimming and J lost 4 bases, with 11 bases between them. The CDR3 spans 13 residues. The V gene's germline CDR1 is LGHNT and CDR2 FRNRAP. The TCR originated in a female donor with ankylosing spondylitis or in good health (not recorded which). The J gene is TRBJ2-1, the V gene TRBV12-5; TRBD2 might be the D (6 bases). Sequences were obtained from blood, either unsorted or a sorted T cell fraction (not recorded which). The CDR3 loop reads CASALGGYNEQFF. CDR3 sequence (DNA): TGTGCTAGTGCCCTTGGAGGGTACAATGAGCAGTTCTTC.